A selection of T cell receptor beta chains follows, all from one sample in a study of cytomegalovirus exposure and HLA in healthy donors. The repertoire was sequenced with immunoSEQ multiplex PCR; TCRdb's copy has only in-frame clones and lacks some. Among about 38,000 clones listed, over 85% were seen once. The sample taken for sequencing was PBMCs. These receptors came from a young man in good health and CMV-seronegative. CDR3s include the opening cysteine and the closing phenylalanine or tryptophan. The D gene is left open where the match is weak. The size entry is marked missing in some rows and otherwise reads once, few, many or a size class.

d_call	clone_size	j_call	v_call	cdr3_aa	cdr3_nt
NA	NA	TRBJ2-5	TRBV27	CASSLTGYSSINF	TGTGCCAGCAGTCTAACCGGGTATTCGAGTATAAACTTC
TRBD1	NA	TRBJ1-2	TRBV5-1	CASSSTGTGYGYTF	TGCGCCAGCAGCTCGACAGGGACAGGCTATGGCTACACCTTC
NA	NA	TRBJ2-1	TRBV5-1	CASSFAPEDEQFF	TGCGCCAGCAGCTTTGCTCCCGAGGATGAGCAGTTCTTC
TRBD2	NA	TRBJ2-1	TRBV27	CASSLSRTSGRRLNEQFF	TGTGCCAGCAGTTTATCGAGGACTAGCGGGAGAAGGTTGAATGAGCAGTTCTTC
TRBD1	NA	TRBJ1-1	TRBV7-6	CASSLYAQGAKRTEAFF	TGTGCCAGCAGCTTATACGCCCAGGGGGCTAAGCGGACTGAAGCTTTCTTT
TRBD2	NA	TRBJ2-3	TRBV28	CASSLRTSGSYPSTDTQYF	TGTGCCAGCAGTTTACGGACTAGCGGGAGTTATCCTAGCACAGATACGCAGTATTTT
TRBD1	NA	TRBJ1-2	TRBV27	CASSTRTGSGYTF	TGTGCCAGCAGTACTAGGACAGGGTCTGGCTACACCTTC
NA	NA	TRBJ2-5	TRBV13	CASSLTGTGGETQYF	TGTGCCAGCAGCTTAACCGGGACTGGGGGAGAGACCCAGTACTTC
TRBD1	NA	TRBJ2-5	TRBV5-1	CASSLDTGGGETQYF	TGCGCCAGCAGCTTGGATACAGGGGGAGGAGAGACCCAGTACTTC
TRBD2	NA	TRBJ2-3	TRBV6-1	CATTLAGANSDTQYF	TGTGCCACAACCCTAGCGGGGGCCAACTCAGATACGCAGTATTTT
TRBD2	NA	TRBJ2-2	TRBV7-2	CASSLTSGVTGELFF	TGTGCCAGCAGCTTAACTAGCGGAGTCACCGGGGAGCTGTTTTTT
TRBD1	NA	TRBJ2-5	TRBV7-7	CASSDLGQGVETQYF	TGTGCTAGCAGCGACTTGGGACAGGGGGTAGAGACCCAGTACTTC
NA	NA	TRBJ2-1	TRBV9	CASSVDQLDGEQFF	TGTGCCAGCAGCGTAGACCAACTAGATGGTGAGCAGTTCTTC
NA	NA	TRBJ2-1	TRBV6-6	CASSPSLGGNEQFF	TGTGCCAGCAGCCCGTCATTGGGGGGCAATGAGCAGTTCTTC
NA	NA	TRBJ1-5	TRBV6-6	CASSLDSYSNQPQHF	TGTGCCAGCAGTCTCGACAGCTATAGCAATCAGCCCCAGCATTTT
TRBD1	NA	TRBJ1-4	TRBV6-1	CASRRQGPNEKLFF	TGTGCCAGCAGGAGACAGGGGCCTAATGAAAAACTGTTTTTT
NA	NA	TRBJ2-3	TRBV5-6	CASKATGRADTQYF	TGTGCCAGCAAGGCAACCGGGCGGGCAGATACGCAGTATTTT
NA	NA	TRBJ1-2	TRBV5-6	CASSLGRGNYGYTF	TGTGCCAGCAGCTTGGGGCGGGGTAACTATGGCTACACCTTC
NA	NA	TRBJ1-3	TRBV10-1	CASSEVAGNTIYF	TGCGCCAGCTCGGAGGTGGCTGGAAACACCATATATTTT
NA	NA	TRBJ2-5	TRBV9	CASSATPETQYF	TGTGCCAGCAGCGCCACTCCGGAGACCCAGTACTTC
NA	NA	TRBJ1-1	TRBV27	CASSAFGAVLNTEAFF	TGTGCCAGCAGTGCTTTTGGGGCCGTGTTGAACACTGAAGCTTTCTTT
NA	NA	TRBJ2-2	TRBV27	CASRVGPSVGSPGELFF	TGTGCCAGCAGAGTGGGGCCGTCGGTCGGGAGTCCGGGGGAGCTGTTTTTT
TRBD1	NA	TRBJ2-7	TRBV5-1	CASRSLPGQGLYEQYF	TGCGCCAGCCGATCCCTTCCGGGACAGGGACTCTACGAGCAGTACTTC
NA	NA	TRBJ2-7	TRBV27	CASSTKTPAGAPYEQYF	TGTGCCAGCAGTACTAAGACTCCCGCGGGGGCCCCCTACGAGCAGTACTTC
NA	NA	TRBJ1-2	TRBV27	CASRDGQPSNYGYTF	TGTGCCAGCAGGGACGGACAGCCTTCTAACTATGGCTACACCTTC
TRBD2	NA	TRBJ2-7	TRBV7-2	CASSFSGSSDEQYF	TGTGCCAGCAGTTTTAGCGGGAGTTCAGACGAGCAGTACTTC
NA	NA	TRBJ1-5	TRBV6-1	CASAGGNQPQHF	TGTGCCAGTGCAGGGGGCAATCAGCCCCAGCATTTT
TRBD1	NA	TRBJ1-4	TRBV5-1	CASSWGTADEKLFF	TGCGCCAGCAGCTGGGGGACAGCGGATGAAAAACTGTTTTTT
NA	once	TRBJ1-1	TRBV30	CAWSVTRNTEAFF	TGTGCCTGGAGTGTAACCAGGAACACTGAAGCTTTCTTT
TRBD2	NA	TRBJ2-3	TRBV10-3	CAISESRGIAGGRTDTQYF	TGTGCCATCAGTGAGTCTCGCGGTATAGCGGGGGGCCGTACAGATACGCAGTATTTT
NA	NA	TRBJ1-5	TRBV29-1	CSVRTENQPQHF	TGCAGCGTTCGGACAGAAAATCAGCCCCAGCATTTT